One and the same sample provided the 3 T cell receptor beta chains below, sequenced in a study of blood T cell repertoires in COVID-19. Sequenced by immunoSEQ multiplex PCR; TCRdb stores in-frame clones only, minus some. This sample yields hundreds of thousands of clones, of which 85% to 90% are seen a single time; about 6.9% belongs to the top ten. Source material: peripheral blood. The receptors stem from a woman aged 50 to 65 with COVID-19, enrolled during active disease.

The rearrangement links TRBV19 to TRBJ2-2; 11 nucleotides line up with TRBD2. The junction had 8 bases not matched to a gene; V was cut back by 1 base and J by 4 bases. The V gene's germline CDR1 is LNHDA and CDR2 SQIVND (reference sequence). The CDR3 is 18 amino acids. CDR3 sequence: CASSIGSSGRSPTGELFF. The CDR3 region has the DNA TGTGCCAGTAGTATAGGCTCTAGCGGGAGGTCACCCACCGGGGAGCTGTTTTTT.

The chain is built from TRBV15 and TRBJ2-1, with 7 bases matching TRBD2. The CDR3 totals 14 residues. The germline V gene has CDR1 LNHNV and CDR2 YYDKDF (reference sequence). CDR3 region: CARWGEGTYNEQFF. CDR3 in DNA: TGTGCACGCTGGGGGGAGGGAACCTACAATGAGCAGTTCTTC.

This chain joins TRBV28 and TRBJ1-2, with 11 nucleotides matching TRBD1. The length of the CDR3 is 18 residues. With V trimmed by 6 bases and J by 1 base, 13 bases remained unmatched. Germline V gene sequence: CDR1 MDHEN, CDR2 SYDVKM. The CDR3 DNA reads as TGTGCCAGCAGCCCAGGACAGGGGGCCCCCCTTTTTAACTATGGCTACACCTTC. This sequence encodes CASSPGQGAPLFNYGYTF.